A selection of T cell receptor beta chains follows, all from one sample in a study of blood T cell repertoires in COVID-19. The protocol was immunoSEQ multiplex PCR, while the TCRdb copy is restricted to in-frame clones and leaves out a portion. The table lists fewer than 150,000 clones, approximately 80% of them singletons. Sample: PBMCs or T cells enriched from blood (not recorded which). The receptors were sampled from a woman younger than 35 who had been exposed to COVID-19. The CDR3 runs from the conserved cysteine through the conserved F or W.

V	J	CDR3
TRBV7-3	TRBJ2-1	CASSPTGTSGSGEQFF
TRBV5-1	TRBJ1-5	CASSLGTENQPQHF
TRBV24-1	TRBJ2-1	CATSDQTSGSTDEQFF
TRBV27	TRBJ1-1	CASSFLSTGGEAFF
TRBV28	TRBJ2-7	CASSLKQGGHEQYF
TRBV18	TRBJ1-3	CASSPIRLPGNTIYF
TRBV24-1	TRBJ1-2	CATSGTGRGYTF
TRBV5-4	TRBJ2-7	CASSLPPGQVPYEQYF
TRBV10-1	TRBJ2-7	CASSESRQGAVYEQYF
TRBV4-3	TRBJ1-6	CASSQDPRGILNSPLHF
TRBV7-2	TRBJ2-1	CASSSRMGTGNNEQFF
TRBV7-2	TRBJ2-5	CASSLTRGTQETQYF
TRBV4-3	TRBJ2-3	CASSPRAGGTDTQYF
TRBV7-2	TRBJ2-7	CASSQDRGPYYEQYF
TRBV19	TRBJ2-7	CASDSWTSGRGGYEQYF
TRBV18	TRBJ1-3	CASRHVGSGNTIYF
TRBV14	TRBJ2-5	CASSLSWRDRGLRETQYF
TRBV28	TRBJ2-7	CASSFRGSYEQYF
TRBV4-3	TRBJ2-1	CASSQGLAGGGMGYNEQFF
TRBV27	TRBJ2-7	CASIPSPGGRAYF
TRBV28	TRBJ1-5	CASSNQGTSNQPQHF
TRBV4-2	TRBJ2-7	CASSQGLAGGMYEQYF
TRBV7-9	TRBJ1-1	CASSLAQGPAVFNAEAFF
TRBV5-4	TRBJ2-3	CASSSIYRGFDTQYF
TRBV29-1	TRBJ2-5	CSGGGEETQYF
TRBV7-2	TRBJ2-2	CASSPGVANTGELFF
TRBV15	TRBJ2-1	CATSRDLFEYNEQFF
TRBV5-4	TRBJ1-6	CASSRDAGDNSPLHF
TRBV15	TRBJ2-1	CATSRNRGSEQFF
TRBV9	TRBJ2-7	CASSVSGTSVIYEQYF
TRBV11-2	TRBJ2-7	CASSFGGNEEDEQYF
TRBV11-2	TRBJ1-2	CASSSIKTGTGGANGYTF
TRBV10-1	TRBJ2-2	CASSTGNTGELFF
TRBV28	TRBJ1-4	CASSPRVEKLFF
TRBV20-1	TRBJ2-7	CSHSGPRTQYF
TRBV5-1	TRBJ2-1	CASSVDGRSSYNEQFF
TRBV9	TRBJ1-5	CASSAWTGGGQPQHF
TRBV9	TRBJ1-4	CASSPGLRGGEKLFF
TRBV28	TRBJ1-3	CASSTPGGNTIYF
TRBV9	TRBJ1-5	CASSVHPPGANQPQHF
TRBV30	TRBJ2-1	CAWGSGTSGSMSYNEQFF
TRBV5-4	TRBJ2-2	CASSLVWNTGELFF
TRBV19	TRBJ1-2	CASSIVLVGGASYGYTF
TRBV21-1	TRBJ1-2	CASSKAETALYGYTF
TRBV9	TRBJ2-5	CASAPGFLETQYF
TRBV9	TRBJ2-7	CASGPGDSYEQYF
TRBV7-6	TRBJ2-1	CASSSGTSGRYYEQFF
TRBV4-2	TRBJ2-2	CASRLVDAGTGGELFF
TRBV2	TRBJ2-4	CASSGGGFDIQYF
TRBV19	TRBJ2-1	CASSIAGTGVNEQFF
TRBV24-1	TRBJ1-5	CATSDLDRDQPQHF
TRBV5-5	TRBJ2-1	CASSVTSGNYNEQFF
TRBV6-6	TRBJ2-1	CASTFGSGRHNEQFF
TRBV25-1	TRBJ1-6	CASSAAQGINSPLHF
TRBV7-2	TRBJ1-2	CASSLDGTGAGYGYTF